Included here is one T cell receptor beta chain sequence, with context. Which antigen it targets is not known. The sample holds no much larger clone one base away, and base qualities are not on file. From its cysteine to its phenylalanine, the CDR3 spans 13 amino acids. Only the CDR3 DNA is retained, 39 bases long and in frame from the first base. CDR1 SGHAT and CDR2 FQNNGV are derived from the germline V gene. At the junction V is shortened by 5 bases and J by 10 bases, with 12 bases in between. The sample originates from a study of shared T cell receptors in the human thymus (dated by TCRdb to about 2021). Context from the whole study: The study examined how self-reactive, shared T-cell receptor alpha chains are generated in the human thymus.

The receptor library was made with the immunoSEQ multiplex PCR assay. The table was pulled from immuneACCESS by TCRdb, which kept in-frame rearrangements only. Such tables lose some clones; where checked, under half of the loss comes from unresolved V genes, and the rest has no known cause. In this sample the table shows 650,000 to 950,000 clones, approximately 83% of which occur a single time. The ten largest clonotypes hold under 0.012% of the sample. Separately, the same data were catalogued under a study of human thymus T cells. As described in the second report: Donors were immunologically healthy infants undergoing open corrective cardiac surgery for congenital heart defects in Finland. Thymus tissue was collected as surgical resects that were removed during corrective cardiac surgery. Both the thymic and the peripheral blood repertoires appeared to show biased V and J gene segment usage. According to the related research, thymic TCR repertoires were highly overlapping among unrelated individuals. The study characterized TCR alpha and beta repertoires from eight infant thymus samples and a few related peripheral blood samples. Donor ages ranging from about 6 to 250 days were recorded, and a handful of male and a couple of female infants were included in the cohort. Thymocytes were mechanically released from the tissue and were stored as pellets of roughly 10-34 million cells at -70 degrees C. Genomic DNA was extracted from frozen cell pellets with a QIAsymphony instrument. TCRB and TCRAD loci were amplified from a standardized quantity of quality-controlled genomic DNA using the immunoSEQ multiplex PCR assay. Amplicons spanned the V(D)J region at a length sufficient to cover the CDR3 and identify V and J genes. Through the commercial immunoSEQ service, the amplicons were sequenced on an Illumina platform. Primer bias and sequencing errors were corrected as previously described, and TCRAD and TCRB were defined on the basis of the IMGT database. The repertoires were analysed using immunoSEQ Analyzer 3.0 and VDJTools for basic statistics, V/J segment usage, diversity estimates, rarefaction and pairwise overlap. Diversity was estimated with Chao1, ChaoE, Efron-Thisted, Shannon and inverse Simpson indices, and also on datasets down-sampled to the smallest sample. Repertoire overlap was determined by strict matching of CDR3 nucleotide sequence, V gene and J gene, and Jaccard-based multidimensional scaling clustering was applied. On average, thymus samples yielded 800,000 or so unique TCRB clonotypes, whereas blood samples yielded some 92,000.

The TCR was taken from a girl under three years old with a congenital heart defect. Donor details come from another sample of the same person, matched by shared clones. Recombination connected TRBV11-2 to TRBJ1-6; confidence is insufficient to name the D gene. The material sequenced was thymocytes. Here is the DNA: TGTGCCAGCAGCCCGCGGAGCGGCTCACCCCTCCACTTT. The encoded protein is CASSPRSGSPLHF.